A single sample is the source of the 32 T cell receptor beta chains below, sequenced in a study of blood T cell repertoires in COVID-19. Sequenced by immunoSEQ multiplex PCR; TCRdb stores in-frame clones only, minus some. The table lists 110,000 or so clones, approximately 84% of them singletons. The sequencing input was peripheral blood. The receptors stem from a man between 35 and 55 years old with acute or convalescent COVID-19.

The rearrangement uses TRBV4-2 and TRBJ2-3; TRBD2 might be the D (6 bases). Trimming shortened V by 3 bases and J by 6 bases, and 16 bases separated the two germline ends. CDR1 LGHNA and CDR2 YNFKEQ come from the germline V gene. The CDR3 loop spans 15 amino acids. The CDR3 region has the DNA TGTGCCAGCAGCCATTTCGGGGGTCCATGGGATACGCAGTATTTT. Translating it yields CASSHFGGPWDTQYF.

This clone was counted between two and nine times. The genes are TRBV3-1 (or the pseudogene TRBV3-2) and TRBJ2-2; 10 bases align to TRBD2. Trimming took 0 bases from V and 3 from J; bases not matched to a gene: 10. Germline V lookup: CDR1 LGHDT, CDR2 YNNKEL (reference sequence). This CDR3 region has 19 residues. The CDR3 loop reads CASSQDLVQRGGYTGELFF. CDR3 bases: TGTGCCAGCAGCCAAGATCTTGTCCAGCGGGGGGGCTACACCGGGGAGCTGTTTTTT.

This CDR3 is CASLGGGSPLHF. CDR3 DNA sequence: TGTGCCAGCCTCGGGGGGGGGTCACCCCTCCACTTT. The chain employs TRBV6-1 and TRBJ1-6; D possibly corresponds to TRBD1 (5 bases). This CDR3 contains 12 residues. The germline CDR1 and CDR2 sequences are MNHNS and SASEGT. V was shortened by 8 bases and J by 10 bases, with 12 bases between the two germline ends.

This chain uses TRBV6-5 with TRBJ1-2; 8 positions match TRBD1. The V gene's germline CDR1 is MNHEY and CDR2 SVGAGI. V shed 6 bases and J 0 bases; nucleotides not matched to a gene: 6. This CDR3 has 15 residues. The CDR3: CASRLDREANYGYTF. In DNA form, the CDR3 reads TGTGCCAGCAGACTGGACAGGGAGGCTAACTATGGCTACACCTTC.

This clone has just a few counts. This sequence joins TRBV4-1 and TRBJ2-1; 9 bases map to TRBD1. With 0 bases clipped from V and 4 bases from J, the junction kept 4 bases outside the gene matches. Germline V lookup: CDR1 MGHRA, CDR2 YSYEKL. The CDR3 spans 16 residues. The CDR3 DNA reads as TGCGCCAGCAGCCAAGATGACAGGGGGGGTTACAATGAGCAGTTCTTC. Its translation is CASSQDDRGGYNEQFF.

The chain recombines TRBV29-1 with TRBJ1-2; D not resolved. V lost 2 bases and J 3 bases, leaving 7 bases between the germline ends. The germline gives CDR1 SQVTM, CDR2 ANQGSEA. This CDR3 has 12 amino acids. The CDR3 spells CSVESADYGYTF. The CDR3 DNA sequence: TGCAGCGTTGAAAGCGCGGACTATGGCTACACCTTC.

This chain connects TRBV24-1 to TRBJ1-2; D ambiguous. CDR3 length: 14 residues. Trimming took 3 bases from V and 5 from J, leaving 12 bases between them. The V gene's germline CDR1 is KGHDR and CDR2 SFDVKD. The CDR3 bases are TGTGCCACCAGTGATCCCCCGGTAAAGTATGGCTACACCTTC. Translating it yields CATSDPPVKYGYTF.

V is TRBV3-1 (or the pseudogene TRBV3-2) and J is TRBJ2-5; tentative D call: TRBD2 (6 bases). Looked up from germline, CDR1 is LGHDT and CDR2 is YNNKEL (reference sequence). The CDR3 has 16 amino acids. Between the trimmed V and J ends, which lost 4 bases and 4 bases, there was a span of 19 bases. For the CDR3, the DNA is TGTGCCAGCAGCCGATCAGGAGGGGCCGTTGTAGAGACCCAGTACTTC. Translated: CASSRSGGAVVETQYF.

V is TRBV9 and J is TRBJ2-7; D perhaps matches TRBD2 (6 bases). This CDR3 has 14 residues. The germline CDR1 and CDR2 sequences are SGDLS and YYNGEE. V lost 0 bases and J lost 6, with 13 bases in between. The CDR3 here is CASSVGGDFSEQYF. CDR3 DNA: TGTGCCAGCAGCGTAGGGGGGGATTTTAGCGAGCAGTACTTC.

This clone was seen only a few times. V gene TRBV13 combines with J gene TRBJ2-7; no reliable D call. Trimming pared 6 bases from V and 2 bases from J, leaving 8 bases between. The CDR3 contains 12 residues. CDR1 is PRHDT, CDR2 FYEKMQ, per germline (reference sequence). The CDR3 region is CASRSGTYEQYF. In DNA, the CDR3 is TGTGCCAGCAGGTCAGGTACCTACGAGCAGTACTTC.

The DNA of the CDR3 is TGTGCCAGTAGTACGCGGGACAGGGGCGATGAGCAGTTCTTC. It translates to CASSTRDRGDEQFF. This chain joins TRBV19 and TRBJ2-1; 10 bases align to TRBD1. This CDR3 region has 14 residues. The germline CDR1 and CDR2 sequences are LNHDA and SQIVND (reference sequence). The trim removed 4 bases at V and 8 bases at J, leaving 5 bases unmatched.

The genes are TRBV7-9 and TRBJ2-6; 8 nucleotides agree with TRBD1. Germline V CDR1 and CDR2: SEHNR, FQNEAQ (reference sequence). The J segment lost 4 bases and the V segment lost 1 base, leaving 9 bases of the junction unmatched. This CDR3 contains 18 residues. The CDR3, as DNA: TGTGCCAGCAGCTTAGGACAGGGGAGATATGAGGGGGCCAACGTCCTGACTTTC. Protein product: CASSLGQGRYEGANVLTF.

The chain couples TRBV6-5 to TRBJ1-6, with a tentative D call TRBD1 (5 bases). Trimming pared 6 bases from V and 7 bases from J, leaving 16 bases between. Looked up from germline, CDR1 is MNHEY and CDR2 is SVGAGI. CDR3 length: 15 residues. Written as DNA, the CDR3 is TGTGCCAGCAGCTACCGGGGACTACCGAATTCACCCCTCCACTTT. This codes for CASSYRGLPNSPLHF.

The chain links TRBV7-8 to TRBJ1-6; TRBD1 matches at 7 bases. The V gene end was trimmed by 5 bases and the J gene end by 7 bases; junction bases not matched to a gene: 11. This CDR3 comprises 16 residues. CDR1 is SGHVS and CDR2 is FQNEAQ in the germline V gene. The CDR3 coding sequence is TGTGCCAGCAGCCCGATGACAGGGAGGCAGAATTCACCCCTCCACTTT. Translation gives CASSPMTGRQNSPLHF. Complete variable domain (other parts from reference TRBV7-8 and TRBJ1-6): GAGVSQSPRYKVAKRGQDVALRCDPISGHVSLFWYQQALGQGPEFLTYFQNEAQLDKSGLPSDRFFAERPEGSVSTLKIQRTQQEDSAVYLCASSPMTGRQNSPLHFGNGTRLTVT.

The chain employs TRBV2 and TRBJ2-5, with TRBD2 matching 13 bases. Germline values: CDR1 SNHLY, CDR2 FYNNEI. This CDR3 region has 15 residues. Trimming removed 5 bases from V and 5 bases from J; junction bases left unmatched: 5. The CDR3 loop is CASSTGLAGSETQYF. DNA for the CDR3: TGTGCCAGCAGTACGGGACTAGCGGGGTCCGAGACCCAGTACTTC.

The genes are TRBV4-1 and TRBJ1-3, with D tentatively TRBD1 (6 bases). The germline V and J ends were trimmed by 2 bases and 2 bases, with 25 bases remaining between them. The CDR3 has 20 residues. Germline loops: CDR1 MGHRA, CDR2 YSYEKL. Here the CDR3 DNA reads TGCGCCAGCAGCCAATCCCCCAGGGGTTGGGGTACAGGGCCTGGAAACACCATATATTTT. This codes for CASSQSPRGWGTGPGNTIYF.

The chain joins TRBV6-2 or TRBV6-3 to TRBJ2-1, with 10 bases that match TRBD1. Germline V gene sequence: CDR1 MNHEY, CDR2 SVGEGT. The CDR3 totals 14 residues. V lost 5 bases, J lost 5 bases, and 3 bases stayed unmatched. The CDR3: CASSLDRGDNEQFF. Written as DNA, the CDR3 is TGTGCCAGCAGTCTGGACAGGGGGGACAATGAGCAGTTCTTC.

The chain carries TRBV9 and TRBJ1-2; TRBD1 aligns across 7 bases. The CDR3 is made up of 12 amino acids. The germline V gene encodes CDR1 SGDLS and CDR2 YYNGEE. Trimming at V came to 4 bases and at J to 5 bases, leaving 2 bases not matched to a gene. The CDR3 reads CASSPGGYGYTF. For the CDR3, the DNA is TGTGCCAGCAGCCCAGGGGGGTATGGCTACACCTTC.

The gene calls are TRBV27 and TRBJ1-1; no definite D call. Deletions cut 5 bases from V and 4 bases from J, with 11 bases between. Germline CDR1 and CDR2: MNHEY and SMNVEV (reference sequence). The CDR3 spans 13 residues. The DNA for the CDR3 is TGTGCCAGCAGTCTCTCCGGCGGCACTGAAGCTTTCTTT. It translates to CASSLSGGTEAFF.

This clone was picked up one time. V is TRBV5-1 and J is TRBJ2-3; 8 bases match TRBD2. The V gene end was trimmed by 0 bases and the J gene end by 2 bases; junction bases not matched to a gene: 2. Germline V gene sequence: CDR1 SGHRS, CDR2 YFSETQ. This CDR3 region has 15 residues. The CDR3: CASSLGTSLTDTQYF. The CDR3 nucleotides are TGCGCCAGCAGCTTGGGGACTAGCCTCACAGATACGCAGTATTTT.

DNA of the CDR3: TGTGCCAGCAGAAGGAGCAGGGGCGACTATGGCTACACCTTC. Translating it yields CASRRSRGDYGYTF. The chain employs TRBV6-5 and TRBJ1-2; the D gene is possibly TRBD1 (6 bases). CDR1 MNHEY and CDR2 SVGAGI come from the germline V gene. Trimming pared 6 bases from V and 3 bases from J, leaving 14 bases between. The CDR3 runs to 14 residues.

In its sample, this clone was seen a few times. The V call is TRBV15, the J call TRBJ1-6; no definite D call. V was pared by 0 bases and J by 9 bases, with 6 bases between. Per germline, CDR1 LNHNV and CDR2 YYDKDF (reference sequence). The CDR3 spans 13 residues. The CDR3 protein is CATSRDRGSPLHF. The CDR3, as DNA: TGTGCCACCAGCAGAGATAGAGGTTCACCCCTCCACTTT. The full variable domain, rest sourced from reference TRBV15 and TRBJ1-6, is DAMVIQNPRYQVTQFGKPVTLSCSQTLNHNVMYWYQQKSSQAPKLLFHYYDKDFNNEADTPDNFQSRRPNTSFCFLDIRSPGLGDTAMYLCATSRDRGSPLHFGNGTRLTVT.

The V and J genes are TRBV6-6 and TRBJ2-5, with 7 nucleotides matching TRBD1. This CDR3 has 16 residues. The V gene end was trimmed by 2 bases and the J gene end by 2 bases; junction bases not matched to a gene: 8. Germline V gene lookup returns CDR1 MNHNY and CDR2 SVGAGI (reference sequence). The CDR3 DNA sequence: TGTGCCAGCAGTTACGAGACTCCGGGACAGCAAGAGACCCAGTACTTC. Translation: CASSYETPGQQETQYF.

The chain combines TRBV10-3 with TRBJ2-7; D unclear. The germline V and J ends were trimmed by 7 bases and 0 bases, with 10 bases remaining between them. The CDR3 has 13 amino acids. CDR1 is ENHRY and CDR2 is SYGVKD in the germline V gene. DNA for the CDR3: TGTGCCATCAAGGCAGGTCACTCCTACGAGCAGTACTTC. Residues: CAIKAGHSYEQYF.

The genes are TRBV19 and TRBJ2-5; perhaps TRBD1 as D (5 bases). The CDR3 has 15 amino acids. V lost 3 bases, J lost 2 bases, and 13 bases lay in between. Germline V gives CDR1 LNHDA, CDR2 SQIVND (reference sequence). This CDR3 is CASSMARVSQETQYF. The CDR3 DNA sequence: TGTGCCAGTAGTATGGCCAGGGTATCTCAAGAGACCCAGTACTTC. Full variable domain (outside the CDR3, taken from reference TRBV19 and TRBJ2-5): DGGITQSPKYLFRKEGQNVTLSCEQNLNHDAMYWYRQDPGQGLRLIYYSQIVNDFQKGDIAEGYSVSREKKESFPLTVTSAQKNPTAFYLCASSMARVSQETQYFGPGTRLLVL.

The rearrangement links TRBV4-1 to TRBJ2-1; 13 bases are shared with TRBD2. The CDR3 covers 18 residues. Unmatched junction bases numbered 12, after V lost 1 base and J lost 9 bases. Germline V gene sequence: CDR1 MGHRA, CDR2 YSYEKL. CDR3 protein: CASSQGTSGGALGSEQFF. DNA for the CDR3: TGCGCCAGCAGCCAAGGGACTAGCGGGGGCGCCCTGGGGAGTGAGCAGTTCTTC.

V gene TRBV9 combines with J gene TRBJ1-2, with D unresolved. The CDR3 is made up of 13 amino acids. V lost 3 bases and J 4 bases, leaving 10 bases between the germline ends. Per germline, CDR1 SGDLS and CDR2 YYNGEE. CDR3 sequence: CASSADWSYGYTF. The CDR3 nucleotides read TGTGCCAGCAGCGCAGATTGGAGCTATGGCTACACCTTC.

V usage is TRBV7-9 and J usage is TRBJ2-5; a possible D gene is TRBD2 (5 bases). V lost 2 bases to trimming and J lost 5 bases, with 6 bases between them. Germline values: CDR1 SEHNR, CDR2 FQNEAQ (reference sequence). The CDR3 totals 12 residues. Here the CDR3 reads CASSLWRETQYF. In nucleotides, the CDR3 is TGTGCCAGCAGCTTATGGAGGGAGACCCAGTACTTC.

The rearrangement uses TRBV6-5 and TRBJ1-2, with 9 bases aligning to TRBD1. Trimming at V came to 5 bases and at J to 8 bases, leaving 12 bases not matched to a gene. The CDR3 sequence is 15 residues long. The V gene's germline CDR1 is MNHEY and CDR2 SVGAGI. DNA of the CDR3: TGTGCCAGCAGTCGGACCTACAGGGACAGGGACGGCTACACCTTC. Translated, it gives CASSRTYRDRDGYTF.

The CDR3 sequence: CASSLEGVYGYTF. CDR3 coding DNA: TGTGCCAGCAGCTTAGAGGGGGTCTATGGCTACACCTTC. The chain links TRBV7-9 to TRBJ1-2; weak D call: TRBD1 (6 bases). Germline V gene data show CDR1 as SEHNR and CDR2 as FQNEAQ (reference sequence). V dropped 1 base and J dropped 4 bases, with 7 bases sitting between them. The CDR3 runs to 13 residues. Full variable domain (missing parts from reference TRBV7-9 and TRBJ1-2): DTGVSQNPRHKITKRGQNVTFRCDPISEHNRLYWYRQTLGQGPEFLTYFQNEAQLEKSRLLSDRFSAERPKGSFSTLEIQRTEQGDSAMYLCASSLEGVYGYTFGSGTRLTVV.

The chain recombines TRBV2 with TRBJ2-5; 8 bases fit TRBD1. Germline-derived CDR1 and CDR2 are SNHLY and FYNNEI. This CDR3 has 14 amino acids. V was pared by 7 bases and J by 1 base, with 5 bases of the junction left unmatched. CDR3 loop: CASTSTGVQETQYF. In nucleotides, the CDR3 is TGTGCCAGCACCTCGACAGGGGTCCAAGAGACCCAGTACTTC.

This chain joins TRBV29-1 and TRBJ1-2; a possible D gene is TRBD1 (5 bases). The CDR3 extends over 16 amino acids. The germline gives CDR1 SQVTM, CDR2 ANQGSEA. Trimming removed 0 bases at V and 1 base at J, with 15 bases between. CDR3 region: CSVEDPQRQINYGYTF. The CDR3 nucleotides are TGCAGCGTTGAAGATCCCCAACGACAGATTAACTATGGCTACACCTTC.